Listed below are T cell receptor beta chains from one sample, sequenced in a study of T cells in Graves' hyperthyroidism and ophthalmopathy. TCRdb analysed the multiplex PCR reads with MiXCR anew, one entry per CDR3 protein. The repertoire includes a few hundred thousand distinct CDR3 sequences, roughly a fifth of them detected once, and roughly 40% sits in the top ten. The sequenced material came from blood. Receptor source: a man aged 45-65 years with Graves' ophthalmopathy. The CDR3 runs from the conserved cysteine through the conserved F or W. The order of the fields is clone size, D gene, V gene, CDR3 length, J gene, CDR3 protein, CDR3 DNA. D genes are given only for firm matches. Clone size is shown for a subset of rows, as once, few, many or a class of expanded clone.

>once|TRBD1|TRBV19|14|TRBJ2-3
CASSRDRASDTQYF
TGTGCCAGTAGCCGGGACAGGGCTTCAGATACGCAGTATTTT
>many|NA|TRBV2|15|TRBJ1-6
CASTESDSYNSPLHF
TGTGCCAGCACTGAGTCGGACTCCTATAATTCACCCCTCCACTTT
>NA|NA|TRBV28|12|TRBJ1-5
CASTPPNQPQHF
TGTGCCAGCACCCCCCCCAATCAGCCCCAGCATTTT
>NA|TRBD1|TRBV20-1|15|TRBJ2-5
CSAEAGTGSPETQYF
TGCAGTGCTGAGGCCGGGACAGGGTCTCCAGAGACCCAGTACTTC
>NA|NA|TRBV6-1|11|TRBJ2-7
CASLFGHEQYF
TGTGCCAGTCTCTTCGGCCACGAGCAGTACTTC
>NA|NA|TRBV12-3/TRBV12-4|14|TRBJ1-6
CASSPGVNNSPLHF
TGTGCCAGCAGCCCAGGGGTCAATAATTCACCCCTCCACTTT
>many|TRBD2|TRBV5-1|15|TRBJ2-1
CASSESGTTYNEQFF
TGCGCCAGCAGCGAAAGCGGGACCACCTACAATGAGCAGTTCTTC
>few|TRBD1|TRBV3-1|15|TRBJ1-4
CASSIRQGFREKLFF
TGTGCCAGCAGCATCCGACAGGGTTTTCGCGAAAAACTGTTTTTT
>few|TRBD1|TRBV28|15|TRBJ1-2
CASMLAGGDMGGYTF
TGTGCCAGCATGTTGGCAGGGGGGGATATGGGTGGCTACACCTTC
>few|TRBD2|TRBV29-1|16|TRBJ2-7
CSVEGASGRSSYEQYF
TGCAGCGTTGAAGGGGCTAGCGGGAGGTCCTCCTACGAGCAGTACTTC
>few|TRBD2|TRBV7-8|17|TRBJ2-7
CASSGLAGPFSSYEQYF
TGTGCCAGCAGCGGACTAGCGGGACCATTTTCATCCTACGAGCAGTACTTC
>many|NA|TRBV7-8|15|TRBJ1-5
CASSLVGVGGQPQHF
TGTGCCAGCAGCTTAGTTGGGGTGGGGGGTCAGCCCCAGCATTTT
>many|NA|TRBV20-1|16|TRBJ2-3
CSARVFRSSSTDTQYF
TGCAGTGCTAGAGTCTTCCGCAGTTCTAGCACAGATACGCAGTATTTT
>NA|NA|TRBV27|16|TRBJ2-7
CASSLSVSGHTYEQYF
TGTGCCAGCAGTTTATCGGTCTCAGGGCACACCTACGAGCAGTACTTC
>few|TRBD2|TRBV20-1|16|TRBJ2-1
CSARDPLAGGYNEQFF
TGCAGTGCTAGAGATCCACTAGCGGGAGGGTACAATGAGCAGTTCTTC
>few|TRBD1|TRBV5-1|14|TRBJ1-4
CASSREGAGMELFF
TGCGCCAGCAGCCGAGAGGGGGCAGGGATGGAACTGTTTTTT
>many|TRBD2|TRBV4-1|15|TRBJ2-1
CASSQRAGASNEQFF
TGCGCCAGCAGCCAACGAGCGGGAGCCTCCAATGAGCAGTTCTTC
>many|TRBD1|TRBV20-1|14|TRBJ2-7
CSAAGTGKTYEQYF
TGCAGTGCCGCCGGGACAGGGAAAACCTACGAGCAGTACTTC
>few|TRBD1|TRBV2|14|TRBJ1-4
CASNSGGSGEKLFF
TGTGCCAGCAATTCAGGGGGCTCAGGTGAAAAACTGTTTTTT
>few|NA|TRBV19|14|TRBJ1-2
CASRGPTTNYGYTF
TGTGCCAGCAGGGGTCCGACAACTAACTATGGCTACACCTTC
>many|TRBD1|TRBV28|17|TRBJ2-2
CASSLTGQVQGTGELFF
TGTGCCAGCAGTTTAACCGGACAGGTCCAAGGGACCGGGGAGCTGTTTTTT
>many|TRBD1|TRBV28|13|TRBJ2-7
CASSFLYRGEQYF
TGTGCCAGCAGTTTCCTGTACAGGGGGGAGCAGTACTTC
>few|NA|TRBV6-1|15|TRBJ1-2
CASSEGGTGRNGYTF
TGTGCCAGCAGTGAAGGCGGTACAGGGAGGAACGGCTACACCTTC
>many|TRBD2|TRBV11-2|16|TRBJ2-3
CASSLGAGVVVDTQYF
TGTGCCAGCAGCTTAGGAGCGGGAGTGGTGGTTGATACGCAGTATTTT
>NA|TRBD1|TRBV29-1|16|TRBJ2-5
CSVNPGQGRFGETQYF
TGCAGCGTGAATCCGGGACAGGGGCGTTTCGGGGAGACCCAGTACTTC
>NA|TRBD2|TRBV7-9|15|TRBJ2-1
CASSLSASGSNEQFF
TGTGCCAGCAGCTTATCGGCTAGCGGGAGCAATGAGCAGTTCTTC
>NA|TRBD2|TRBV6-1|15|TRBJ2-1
CASSAGTSLHNEQFF
TGTGCCAGCAGTGCCGGGACTAGCCTTCACAATGAGCAGTTCTTC
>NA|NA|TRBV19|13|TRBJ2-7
CASSFSTSYEQYF
TGTGCCAGTAGTTTTTCGACCTCCTACGAGCAGTACTTC
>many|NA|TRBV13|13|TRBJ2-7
CASTHQGGYEQYF
TGTGCCAGCACTCACCAAGGGGGTTACGAGCAGTACTTC
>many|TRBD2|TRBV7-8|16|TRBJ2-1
CASSLGSSGTYNEQFF
TGTGCCAGCAGCTTAGGTTCTAGCGGGACCTACAATGAGCAGTTCTTC
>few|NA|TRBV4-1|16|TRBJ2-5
CASSQDNPGARETQYF
TGCGCCAGCAGCCAAGATAACCCAGGGGCTCGGGAGACCCAGTACTTC
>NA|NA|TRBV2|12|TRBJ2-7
CASSEASRGQYF
TGTGCCAGCAGTGAAGCGTCGAGAGGGCAGTACTTC
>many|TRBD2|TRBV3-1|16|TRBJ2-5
CASSRPPTSAEETQYF
TGTGCCAGCAGCCGCCCACCTACTAGCGCGGAAGAGACCCAGTACTTC
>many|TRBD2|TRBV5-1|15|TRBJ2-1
CASGTGGSSYNEQFF
TGCGCCAGCGGGACCGGGGGGAGCTCCTACAATGAGCAGTTCTTC
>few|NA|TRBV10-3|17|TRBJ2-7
CAISESEADLSSYEQYF
TGTGCCATCAGTGAGTCGGAAGCGGACCTTAGCTCCTACGAGCAGTACTTC
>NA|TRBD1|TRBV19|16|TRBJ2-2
CASSPTLTGPTGELFF
TGTGCCAGTAGTCCGACCCTGACAGGGCCCACCGGGGAGCTGTTTTTT
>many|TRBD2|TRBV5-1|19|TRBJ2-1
CASSFWGLAGVGVYNEQFF
TGCGCCAGCAGCTTTTGGGGACTAGCGGGAGTCGGGGTTTACAATGAGCAGTTCTTC
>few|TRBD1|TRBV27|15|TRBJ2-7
CASSFSGQGANEQYF
TGTGCCAGCAGTTTTAGTGGACAGGGGGCCAACGAGCAGTACTTC
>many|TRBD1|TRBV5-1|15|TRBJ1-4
CASSWQGADNEKLFF
TGCGCCAGCAGCTGGCAGGGGGCCGATAATGAAAAACTGTTTTTT
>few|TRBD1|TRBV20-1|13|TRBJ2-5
CSATRTGKETQYF
TGCAGTGCTACGAGGACAGGAAAAGAGACCCAGTACTTC
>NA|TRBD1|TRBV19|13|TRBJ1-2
CASNQDRGHGYTF
TGTGCCAGTAACCAGGACAGGGGACATGGCTACACCTTC